What follows are 16 T cell receptor beta chains derived from one specimen sequenced in a study of blood T cell repertoires in COVID-19 (dated by TCRdb to 2018 to 2020). The library was built by means of the immunoSEQ multiplex PCR assay. This immuneACCESS table, as held by TCRdb, lists in-frame sequences with V and J called but not all clones. Of the missing ones, under half trace to an unresolved V gene in checked studies; the others have no known cause. This sample lists 400,000 to 450,000 clones; 75% to 90% were detected once. Jointly, the top ten make up approximately 1.5% of the sample. Sequenced sample: peripheral blood. These receptors were collected from a woman aged 25-40 years with active or convalescent COVID-19.

The rearrangement uses TRBV5-1 and TRBJ2-5, with 13 bases fitting TRBD2. Germline CDR1 and CDR2: SGHRS and YFSETQ. The CDR3 consists of 19 residues. Losses at the gene ends were 0 bases for V and 2 bases for J; bases not matched to a gene: 10. The CDR3 bases are TGCGCCAGCAGCTTGGTCCGACTAGCGGGGGGCCTGTGGCAAGAGACCCAGTACTTC. This encodes CASSLVRLAGGLWQETQYF. The complete variable domain, with remaining parts taken from reference TRBV5-1 and TRBJ2-5, reads KAGVTQTPRYLIKTRGQQVTLSCSPISGHRSVSWYQQTPGQGLQFLFEYFSETQRNKGNFPGRFSGRQFSNSRSEMNVSTLELGDSALYLCASSLVRLAGGLWQETQYFGPGTRLLVL.

The V call is TRBV5-1, the J call TRBJ1-1; D perhaps matches TRBD1 (5 bases). The CDR3 is 17 residues long. Trimming took off 4 bases at V and 0 bases at J, with 19 bases between the two ends. In germline, CDR1 is SGHRS, CDR2 YFSETQ. The CDR3 is CASSTTPPGFMNTEAFF. The CDR3 DNA is TGCGCCAGCAGCACCACCCCTCCAGGGTTCATGAACACTGAAGCTTTCTTT.

The gene calls are TRBV12-3 or TRBV12-4 and TRBJ1-2; TRBD1 might be the D (6 bases). Deletions cut 6 bases from V and 7 bases from J, with 15 bases between. CDR3 size: 13 residues. For the CDR3, the DNA is TGTGCCAGCAGCCCTACAGGGTATGGTGGCTACACCTTC. This codes for CASSPTGYGGYTF.

The table lists this clone with a few counts. The chain combines TRBV14 with TRBJ2-3; 8 nucleotides align to TRBD2. This CDR3 spans 17 amino acids. V shed 2 bases, J shed 4 bases, and the junction held 11 bases outside the gene matches. Germline values: CDR1 SGHDN, CDR2 FVKESK. CDR3 residues: CASSQYESGSIADTQYF. In DNA, the CDR3 is TGTGCCAGCAGCCAATACGAAAGCGGGAGTATCGCAGATACGCAGTATTTT. Full variable domain (outside the CDR3, taken from reference TRBV14 and TRBJ2-3): EAGVTQFPSHSVIEKGQTVTLRCDPISGHDNLYWYRRVMGKEIKFLLHFVKESKQDESGMPNNRFLAERTGGTYSTLKVQPAELEDSGVYFCASSQYESGSIADTQYFGPGTRLTVL.

The genes are TRBV5-6 and TRBJ1-2, with TRBD1 matching over 8 bases. J was trimmed by 6 bases and V by 4 bases; bases with no gene match: 5. This CDR3 region has 13 residues. Germline V gene lookup returns CDR1 SGHDT and CDR2 YYEEEE. CDR3 DNA sequence: TGTGCCAGCAGCCCAGGGGGCTACGATGGCTACACCTTC. Its translation is CASSPGGYDGYTF.

The gene calls are TRBV19 and TRBJ1-1; D unclear. Germline V gene sequence: CDR1 LNHDA, CDR2 SQIVND (reference sequence). The CDR3 consists of 14 residues. The V end lost 3 bases, the J end lost 2 bases, and 10 bases lay between the germline ends. The CDR3 nucleotides read TGTGCCAGTAGTATGCCTACAGATAACACTGAAGCTTTCTTT. This encodes CASSMPTDNTEAFF.

V is TRBV6-5 and J is TRBJ1-5; D is perhaps TRBD1 (5 bases). Germline V gene sequence: CDR1 MNHEY, CDR2 SVGAGI. Trimming shortened V by 6 bases and J by 1 base, and 13 bases separated the two germline ends. The CDR3 covers 15 residues. CDR3 sequence (DNA): TGTGCCAGCAGGACACAGGCTTCGAGCAATCAGCCCCAGCATTTT. It is translated as CASRTQASSNQPQHF.

The genes are TRBV15 and TRBJ2-3; tentatively, D is TRBD1 (5 bases). Trimming left V 0 bases short and J 0 bases short, with 16 bases between. CDR1 is LNHNV, CDR2 YYDKDF, per germline (reference sequence). This CDR3 comprises 18 residues. CDR3 sequence reads: CATSRDIMGQGSTDTQYF. The CDR3, as DNA: TGTGCCACCAGCAGAGATATTATGGGGCAGGGTAGCACAGATACGCAGTATTTT.

As regards this clone: This same CDR3 is encoded by further DNA sequences in the sample. V gene TRBV19 combines with J gene TRBJ1-2; the match to TRBD1 covers 9 bases. Germline CDR1 reads LNHDA; CDR2 reads SQIVND (reference sequence). V dropped 5 bases and J dropped 3; count of bases not matched to a gene: 4. This CDR3 has 14 amino acids. CDR3 bases: TGTGCCAGTAGTGTGGGACAGGGAGACTATGGCTACACCTTC. Translating gives CASSVGQGDYGYTF.

This clone appeared a few times. The chain is built from TRBV12-3 or TRBV12-4 and TRBJ1-1, with D unclear. V lost 7 bases, J lost 5 bases, and 11 bases lay in between. CDR3 length: 12 amino acids. For the CDR3, the DNA is TGTGCCAGCACCTGGGGAGGTACTGAAGCTTTCTTT. Residues: CASTWGGTEAFF.

CDR3 bases: TGTGCCAGCAGAATAAACACCGGGGAGCTGTTTTTT. Amino acids: CASRINTGELFF. The genes are TRBV27 and TRBJ2-2; D is undetermined. Trimming removed 6 bases from V and 2 bases from J, with 4 bases in between. The length of the CDR3 is 12 residues. In germline, CDR1 is MNHEY, CDR2 SMNVEV (reference sequence).

V usage is TRBV2 and J usage is TRBJ1-2; D gene unclear. Germline loops: CDR1 SNHLY, CDR2 FYNNEI. Trimming took off 5 bases at V and 5 bases at J, with 6 bases between the two ends. CDR3 length: 11 amino acids. DNA of the CDR3: TGTGCCAGCAGTCCCACTTATGGCTACACCTTC. Protein product: CASSPTYGYTF.

Only one count was recorded for this clone. The J gene is TRBJ1-1, the V gene TRBV28, with TRBD1 identical over 7 bases. The ends lost 5 bases at V and 5 bases at J; junction bases unmatched: 8. CDR1 is MDHEN, CDR2 SYDVKM, per germline. There are 14 residues in the CDR3. The CDR3 reads CASSRGQRGTEAFF. The CDR3 nucleotides are TGTGCCAGCAGTAGGGGACAGAGAGGAACTGAAGCTTTCTTT.

The gene calls are TRBV13 and TRBJ2-7; D may be TRBD2 (6 bases). This CDR3 is built from 14 residues. The germline V gene has CDR1 PRHDT and CDR2 FYEKMQ (reference sequence). V lost 2 bases to trimming and J lost 0 bases, with 8 bases between them. CDR3 sequence: CASSLTSNSYEQYF. The CDR3 nucleotides are TGTGCCAGCAGCTTAACTAGCAACTCCTACGAGCAGTACTTC.

This rearrangement joins TRBV7-2 to TRBJ2-1; the D is unclear. CDR1 SGHTA and CDR2 FQGNSA come from the germline V gene. This CDR3 contains 14 residues. Between the trimmed V and J ends, which lost 5 bases and 10 bases, there was a span of 18 bases. CDR3 sequence: CASSLGSAVPEQFF. The CDR3 DNA reads as TGTGCCAGCAGCCTCGGGTCAGCAGTGCCGGAGCAGTTCTTC.

The chain has TRBV5-1 and TRBJ2-2; 7 nucleotides align to TRBD1. The V gene's germline CDR1 is SGHRS and CDR2 YFSETQ. The CDR3 has 16 amino acids. After removal of 1 base from V and 0 bases from J, the junction contained 3 bases not matched to a gene. CDR3 sequence: CASSLWQGANTGELFF. The CDR3 region has the DNA TGCGCCAGCAGCTTGTGGCAGGGGGCGAACACCGGGGAGCTGTTTTTT.